This T cell receptor (beta chain) originates from a study of blood T cell repertoires in COVID-19. About the research overall: Both acute and convalescent COVID-19 samples were obtained from the United States, Italy and Spain. Sources were T cells, B-cell-depleted T cells, or PBMCs; the material itself was cDNA or gDNA.

How the authors handled the data: Counts of nucleated cells, estimated from reference gene primer amplification, were obtained. Clones were sequenced by immunoSEQ multiplex PCR, and TCRdb holds only the in-frame ones, with some missing. The V and J calls and the clone size are those of that table, but D and trimming were determined from the DNA. The sample includes some 350,000 clones, more than 80% of them seen just once. Germline V lookup: CDR1 MNHEY, CDR2 SVGAGI. This CDR3 is built from 13 residues. Seattle's enrolled individuals joined amid active infection and were then monitored longitudinally. A remark on this clone: One end of the junction does not line up with germline, which may come from a read error.

The TCR sequence derives from a woman aged 25 to 39 with COVID-19, enrolled during active disease. The genes are TRBV6-5 and TRBJ2-3, with D tentatively TRBD1 (5 bases). The sample comprised peripheral blood. The CDR3 loop is CASRGPGTDMQYF. For the CDR3, the DNA is TGTGCCAGCAGGGGGCCCGGCACAGATATGCAGTATTTT.